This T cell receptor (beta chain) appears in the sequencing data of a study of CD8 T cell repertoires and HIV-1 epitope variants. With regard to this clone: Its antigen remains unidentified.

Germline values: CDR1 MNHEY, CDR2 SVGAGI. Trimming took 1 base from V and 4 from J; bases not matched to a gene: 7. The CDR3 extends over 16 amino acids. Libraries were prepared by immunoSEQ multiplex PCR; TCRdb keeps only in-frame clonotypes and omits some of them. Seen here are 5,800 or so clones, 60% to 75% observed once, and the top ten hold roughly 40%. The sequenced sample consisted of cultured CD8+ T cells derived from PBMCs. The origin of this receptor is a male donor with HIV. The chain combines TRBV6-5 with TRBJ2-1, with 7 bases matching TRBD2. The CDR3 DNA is TGTGCCAGCAGTTACTATGGGAGGGGCTCTTACAATGAGCAGTTCTTC. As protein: CASSYYGRGSYNEQFF.